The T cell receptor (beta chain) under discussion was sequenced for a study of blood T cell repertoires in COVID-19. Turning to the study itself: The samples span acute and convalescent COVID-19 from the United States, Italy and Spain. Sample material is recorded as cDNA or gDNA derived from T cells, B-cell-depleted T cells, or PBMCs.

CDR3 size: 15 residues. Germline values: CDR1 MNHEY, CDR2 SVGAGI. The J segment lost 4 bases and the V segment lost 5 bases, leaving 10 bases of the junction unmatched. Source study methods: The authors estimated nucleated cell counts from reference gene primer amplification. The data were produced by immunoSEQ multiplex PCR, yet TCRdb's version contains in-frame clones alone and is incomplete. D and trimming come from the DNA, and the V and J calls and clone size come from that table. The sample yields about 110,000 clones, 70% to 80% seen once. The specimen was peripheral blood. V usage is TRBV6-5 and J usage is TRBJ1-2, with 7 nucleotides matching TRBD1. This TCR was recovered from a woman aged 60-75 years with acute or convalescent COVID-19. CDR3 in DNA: TGTGCCAGCAGTAACGCAGGGGGTCTCCCCTATGGCTACACCTTC. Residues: CASSNAGGLPYGYTF.